The sample holds many counts of the clone carrying this T cell receptor (beta chain). The entry originates in a study of T-cell reconstitution after alpha-beta-depleted transplantation in children. The TCRbeta library was prepared with unique molecular identifiers. Via MiXCR, TCRdb re-called the PCR reads, giving one row per CDR3 protein. This repertoire shows about 91,000 distinct CDR3 sequences, 6.5% to 8.5% found once; its top ten account for approximately 7%. This specimen was PBMCs from the stem cell graft donor, taken from the stem cell graft. The sequence derives from a human donor who donated a stem cell graft to a child with congenital amegakaryocytic thrombocytopenia.

This chain's CDR3 is CASSLEQSGELFF. The DNA for the CDR3 is TGTGCCAGCAGCTTAGAACAGTCCGGGGAGCTGTTTTTT. This chain connects TRBV11-3 to TRBJ2-2; no clear D gene. Trimming cost V 0 bases and J 6 bases, with 5 bases left between them. CDR3 length equals 13 residues. The germline V gene has CDR1 SGHNT and CDR2 YENEEA.